This TCR beta chain was captured in a study of blood T cell repertoires in COVID-19. The V gene end was trimmed by 1 base and the J gene end by 3 bases; junction bases not matched to a gene: 4. In germline, CDR1 is SGDLS, CDR2 YYNGEE. This CDR3 has 15 residues. In the original analysis: Nucleated cell counts were estimated from reference gene primer amplification. Only in-frame clones appear in the TCRdb table, and some are missing; sequencing was by immunoSEQ multiplex PCR. The V and J calls and the clone size are those of that table, but D and trimming were determined from the DNA. The table has roughly 80,000 clones, around 83% seen once.

The V call is TRBV9, the J call TRBJ2-3; 8 bases match TRBD2. Material: peripheral blood. This clonotype originated in a human donor in a cohort sampled during active COVID-19. The CDR3 sequence is CASSVMGGRTDTQYF. As DNA, the CDR3 is TGTGCCAGCAGCGTAATGGGCGGGAGGACAGATACGCAGTATTTT.